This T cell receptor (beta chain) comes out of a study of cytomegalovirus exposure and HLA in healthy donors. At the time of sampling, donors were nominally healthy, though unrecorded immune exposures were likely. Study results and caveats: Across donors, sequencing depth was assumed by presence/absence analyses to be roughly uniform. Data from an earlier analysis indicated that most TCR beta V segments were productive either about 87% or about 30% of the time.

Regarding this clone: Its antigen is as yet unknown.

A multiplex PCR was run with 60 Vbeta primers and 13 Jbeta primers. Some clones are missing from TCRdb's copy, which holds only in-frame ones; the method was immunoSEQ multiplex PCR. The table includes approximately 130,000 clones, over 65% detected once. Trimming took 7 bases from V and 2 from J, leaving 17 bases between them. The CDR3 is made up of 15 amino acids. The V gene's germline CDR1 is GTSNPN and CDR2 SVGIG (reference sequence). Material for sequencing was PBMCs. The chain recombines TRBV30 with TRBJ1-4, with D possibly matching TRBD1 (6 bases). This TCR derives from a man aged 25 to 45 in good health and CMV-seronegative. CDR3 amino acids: CASTGTQGTNEKLFF. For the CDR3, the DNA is TGTGCCTCAACCGGGACCCAGGGGACTAATGAAAAACTGTTTTTT.